The 10 T cell receptor beta chains given below trace back to one sample, sequenced in a study of CD8+ T cells in alopecia areata (dated by TCRdb to about 2018). The label giving this sample's time point can be read as: less than five weeks on oral tofacitinib. The treatment or condition label, as the study defines it: oral pan-JAK inhibitor, 5-10 mg twice daily. Library method: the immunoSEQ multiplex PCR assay. RNA was extracted from all samples and reverse transcribed into cDNA as template for TCR sequencing. Drawn from immuneACCESS, this table holds only the in-frame rearrangements with V and J called that TCRdb kept. Clones are partly lost; checked studies trace under half to an unresolved V gene and leave the rest unexplained. This sample gives about 120,000 clones in total; 50% to 75% of them show up just once. In total, the top ten clones hold around 30% of the sample. Sequenced here: CD8+ T cells sorted from blood, sampled at week 4, from a patient treated with tofacitinib. The source is a human donor with alopecia areata.

J is TRBJ1-5 and V is TRBV11-2; 9 bases agree with TRBD1. Trimming took 3 bases from V and 1 from J; bases not matched to a gene: 1. Germline values: CDR1 SGHAT, CDR2 FQNNGV. This CDR3 comprises 15 residues. The chain's CDR3 is CASSLTGGSNQPQHF. In DNA form, the CDR3 reads TGTGCCAGCAGCTTGACAGGGGGGAGCAATCAGCCCCAGCATTTT.

The chain has TRBV7-8 and TRBJ2-7, with a possible D match to TRBD2 (5 bases). The germline V and J ends were trimmed by 1 base and 6 bases, with 10 bases remaining between them. Germline V gene lookup returns CDR1 SGHVS and CDR2 FQNEAQ. The CDR3 has 13 residues. CDR3 loop: CASSLVDAGEQYF. The CDR3 DNA reads as TGTGCCAGCAGCTTAGTCGATGCGGGCGAGCAGTACTTC.

The rearrangement joins TRBV9 to TRBJ1-1, with a possible D match to TRBD1 (6 bases). CDR3 length: 15 amino acids. Germline CDR1 and CDR2: SGDLS and YYNGEE. With 0 bases removed from V and 6 bases from J, the gap between germline ends came to 15 bases. In nucleotides, the CDR3 is TGTGCCAGCAGCGTAGGTGGGGGCGTGGGTTCTGAAGCTTTCTTT. Amino acid sequence: CASSVGGGVGSEAFF.

The genes are TRBV5-1 and TRBJ2-2; D may be TRBD1 (5 bases). CDR1 and CDR2 from the germline V gene are SGHRS and YFSETQ. CDR3 length equals 15 residues. V dropped 0 bases and J dropped 3 bases, with 9 bases sitting between them. CDR3 loop: CASSLGGYDTGELFF. The CDR3 coding sequence is TGCGCCAGCAGCTTGGGGGGCTACGACACCGGGGAGCTGTTTTTT.

The chain recombines TRBV29-1 with TRBJ1-1; 8 positions agree with TRBD1. The trim removed 1 base at V and 5 bases at J, leaving 9 bases unmatched. The CDR3 spans 15 residues. Per the germline V gene, CDR1 is SQVTM and CDR2 is ANQGSEA. The CDR3 loop is CSVEVPGQGGTEAFF. The CDR3 region has the DNA TGCAGCGTTGAAGTCCCAGGACAGGGAGGAACTGAAGCTTTCTTT.

The chain combines TRBV28 with TRBJ2-7; D might be TRBD1 (6 bases). Trimming removed 2 bases at V and 4 bases at J, with 12 bases between. Germline V CDR1 and CDR2: MDHEN, SYDVKM. The CDR3 extends over 14 amino acids. The CDR3 here is CASSLRNRVYEQYF. The DNA of the CDR3 is TGTGCCAGCAGTTTAAGGAACAGGGTATACGAGCAGTACTTC.

The chain carries TRBV27 and TRBJ2-3, with 8 bases identical to TRBD1. Germline V gene lookup returns CDR1 MNHEY and CDR2 SMNVEV (reference sequence). Unmatched junction bases numbered 12, after V lost 5 bases and J lost 2 bases. The CDR3 spans 17 residues. CDR3 DNA sequence: TGTGCCAGCAGTACACGACAGGGGACCCTCCCCACAGATACGCAGTATTTT. Translating gives CASSTRQGTLPTDTQYF.

In this sample, this clone turned up a few times. The rearrangement links TRBV29-1 to TRBJ1-1, with D hard to call. The CDR3 contains 10 residues. The V and J ends lost 2 bases and 6 bases respectively, with 4 bases between them. Germline lookup yields CDR1 SQVTM and CDR2 ANQGSEA. CDR3 loop: CSVEHPEAFF. The CDR3, as DNA: TGCAGCGTTGAACACCCTGAAGCTTTCTTT.

The chain employs TRBV29-1 and TRBJ2-7; D perhaps matches TRBD1 (6 bases). The CDR3 runs 14 residues. The V end lost 6 bases, the J end lost 5 bases, and 20 bases lay between the germline ends. Germline assignment: CDR1 SQVTM and CDR2 ANQGSEA. The CDR3 reads CSVERTVDYDEQYF. The CDR3 coding sequence is TGCAGCGTGGAGAGGACAGTTGATTATGACGAGCAGTACTTC.

The rearrangement links TRBV9 to TRBJ1-6; no reliable D call. This CDR3 contains 13 residues. Germline V gene lookup returns CDR1 SGDLS and CDR2 YYNGEE. V was pared by 0 bases and J by 10 bases, with 8 bases between. CDR3 nucleotides: TGTGCCAGCAGCGTAGAGGAAAGATCACCCCTCCACTTT. As protein: CASSVEERSPLHF.